This TCR beta chain comes out of a study of T cells in Graves' hyperthyroidism and ophthalmopathy (dated 2019 in TCRdb). Concerning the study at large: Peripheral blood was collected at initial diagnosis, before any treatment. Prospective prediction of ophthalmopathy was tested in an independent validation cohort of 18 to 20 hyperthyroidism patients and 17 patients who later progressed to ophthalmopathy. Thyroid tissue and blood T-cell repertoires from six Graves' hyperthyroidism patients were also compared in the study. For training and testing, the 80 to 100 patients in the discovery cohort were randomly divided in a 7:3 ratio. TCR V-J signatures able to tell the groups apart were searched for in a discovery cohort of approximately 95 patients, of whom more than 40 had Graves' ophthalmopathy and around 58 had stable Graves' hyperthyroidism. Following sampling, methimazole starting at 30 mg daily was given to hyperthyroidism patients, and high-dose intravenous methylprednisolone was given to ophthalmopathy patients. The paper reports TCR Vbeta CDR3 sequencing of some 140 peripheral blood samples: fewer than 50 ophthalmopathy, fewer than 85 hyperthyroidism and around 17 progressor patients.

The CDR3, cysteine through phenylalanine, is 15 amino acids long. Of the read, only the CDR3 DNA is kept; its 45 bases are in frame from base 1. The germline V gene yields SQVTM for CDR1 and ANQGSEA for CDR2. V and J lose 7 bases and 5 bases, and a span of 24 bases separates them. Amplification of TCR beta CDR3 regions was carried out from RNA transcripts. A first-round RT-PCR of the TCR CDR3 used the HTBI primer set with the Qiagen OneStep RT-PCR kit. Libraries were constructed in a second round of multiplex PCR, after which size selection and purification were performed. Libraries were sequenced paired-end with 100 bp reads on an Illumina HiSeq2000. The original methods were these. SOAPnuke was used to process the raw data, throwing out any read that contained adapters or uncalled bases, had a mean Phred below 15, or lacked an exact constant-primer or identifier match. COPE v1.2.5 was used to merge high-quality paired reads, and clonotypes were defined as unique nucleotide sequences. MiTCR v1.1 was used to align clonotypes to the IMGT TRBV, TRBD and TRBJ reference segments. The analysis included only V-J combinations with a frequency above 0.0001, which together covered 99% to 99.2% of the repertoires. A TCS score was defined as the ratio of F50 (clonal expansion) to E x V (chaos), with BLOSUM62-based TCRdist applied between CDR3 peptides within each V-J. Welch's t-statistics and random forest reduced roughly 530 V-J features to 13, which were used in a naive Bayes classifier (R e1071). The similarity between thyroid and blood repertoires was quantified using the Morisita-Horn index. In TCRdb, the public reads were trimmed at Q25 with fastp and aligned with MiXCR, with productive beta chains retained. Rows merge per CDR3 protein into single entries with the most common DNA and genes. Here the V and J calls rest on TCRdb's processing, not on the authors' analysis. Present in this sample are around 720,000 distinct CDR3 sequences, 35% of which were seen just once. The ten largest account for 31% of the sample.

This clonotype was seen a handful of times. What antigen it recognizes has not been identified. Per-base quality was not reported, and no clone a single base away is much larger than it. Stable Graves' hyperthyroidism was defined as no progression to ophthalmopathy during 18 months of follow-up. Hyperthyroidism patients were newly diagnosed, had a disease duration of under 2 months, and were aged 18 to 65 years. Exclusion was applied to patients with uncontrolled infections, other autoimmune diseases, pregnancy or lactation. Diagnoses relied on clinical symptoms, serum thyroxine and TRAb, thyroid ultrasound and orbital computed tomography. PBMCs were separated from roughly 10 ml of fresh peripheral blood using Ficoll-Paque density gradient centrifugation. Trizol reagent was used to extract total RNA, and RNA quality was then checked on an Agilent 2100 Bioanalyzer. General conclusions and limits of the study: A model built on a 13 V-J signature distinguished ophthalmopathy from stable hyperthyroidism, reaching approximately 89% sensitivity and about 81% specificity in cross-validation and 80%/75% in testing. In validation, the model predicted progression to ophthalmopathy with roughly 70% sensitivity and roughly 75% specificity, a median of approximately 6.5 months before onset. Sample size was not statistically predetermined, and investigators were not blinded to group allocation. Most expanded thyroid clonotypes (frequency above 0.001) were also detected in blood, suggesting blood repertoires may reflect thyroid immune responses.

What was sequenced was blood. The chain couples TRBV29-1 to TRBJ2-7; the D gene is perhaps TRBD1 or TRBD2, each of them matching over 5 bases. This clonotype was sampled from a woman between 40 and 55 years old with Graves' hyperthyroidism. In nucleotides, the sequence is TGCAGCGGGCCTCTGAGCGGACATAACGTTCACGAGCAGTACTTC. This yields the protein CSGPLSGHNVHEQYF.